This entry concerns a single T cell receptor (beta chain). This sample is drawn from a study of cytomegalovirus exposure and HLA in healthy donors. This CDR3 region has 14 residues. Germline V gives CDR1 SGHVT, CDR2 SQSDAQ. V was cut by 2 bases and J by 5 bases, with 13 bases left in between. PCR primers comprised 60 Vbeta and 13 Jbeta primers. The data were produced by immunoSEQ multiplex PCR, yet TCRdb's version contains in-frame clones alone and is incomplete. The sample shows about 190,000 clones, 85% of them seen only once. Sequencing used PBMCs. The chain combines TRBV7-4 with TRBJ2-7; the D gene is possibly TRBD2 (6 bases). This clonotype was obtained from a boy aged 2 to 9 in good health and CMV-seronegative. Here the CDR3 DNA reads TGTGCCAGCAGCTTAAGAGCGCGGGAAGACGAGCAGTACTTC. It is translated as CASSLRAREDEQYF.